In its sample, the clone carrying this T cell receptor beta chain was seen many times. These data come from a study of T cells in Graves' hyperthyroidism and ophthalmopathy. RNA transcripts gave rise to amplified TCR beta CDR3 regions. TCR CDR3 regions were first amplified by RT-PCR with HTBI primers. MiXCR, run by TCRdb on the multiplex PCR reads, gives a single entry per CDR3 protein. The table has over 500,000 distinct CDR3 sequences, roughly 16% seen once. The CDR3 sequence is 16 residues long. Trimming removed 2 bases from V and 1 base from J, with 15 bases in between. Looked up from germline, CDR1 is SGHTA and CDR2 is FQGNSA.

The sequencing sample was made of blood. This TCR was sampled from a woman aged 25 to 39 with Graves' ophthalmopathy. This chain connects TRBV7-2 to TRBJ2-7; tentative D call: TRBD1 (6 bases). CDR3 amino acids: CASSLMVAGASYEQYF. The CDR3 region has the DNA TGTGCCAGCAGCTTAATGGTAGCAGGGGCGTCCTACGAGCAGTACTTC.